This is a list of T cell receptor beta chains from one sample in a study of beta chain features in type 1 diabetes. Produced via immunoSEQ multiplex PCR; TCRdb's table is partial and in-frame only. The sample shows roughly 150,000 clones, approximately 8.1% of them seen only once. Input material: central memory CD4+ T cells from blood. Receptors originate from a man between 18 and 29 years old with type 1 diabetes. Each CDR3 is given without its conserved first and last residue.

CDR3: ASTRASYTDTQY; V: TRBV6-1; J: TRBJ2-3
CDR3: ASSAGVPSGANVLT; V: TRBV9; J: TRBJ2-6
CDR3: ATDGGYTDTQY; V: TRBV28; J: TRBJ2-3
CDR3: ASSLEYTGELF; V: TRBV7-2; J: TRBJ2-2
CDR3: ASSLPGLSAKNIQY; V: TRBV28; J: TRBJ2-4
CDR3: ASKRGRLAGGDEQF; V: TRBV7-9; J: TRBJ2-1
CDR3: ASSASGTGGGGNIQY; V: TRBV9; J: TRBJ2-4
CDR3: ASSHTGTGYGGELF; V: TRBV7-8; J: TRBJ2-2
CDR3: ASSADRGVGPEQY; V: TRBV28; J: TRBJ2-7
CDR3: ASSPGTSGRREQF; V: TRBV19; J: TRBJ2-1
CDR3: ASSIDPNQPQH; V: TRBV19; J: TRBJ1-5
CDR3: SVNSGTGDEGETQY; V: TRBV29-1; J: TRBJ2-5
CDR3: ASSHNLSRDRGRDTEAF; V: TRBV23-1; J: TRBJ1-1
CDR3: ASSPDRAEKLF; V: TRBV18; J: TRBJ1-4
CDR3: AIRGDASSYNEQF; V: TRBV10-3; J: TRBJ2-1
CDR3: SVDGSPTDQKAQY; V: TRBV29-1; J: TRBJ2-5
CDR3: ASNDREDGYT; V: TRBV19; J: TRBJ1-2
CDR3: ASSLSLTDQETQY; V: TRBV6-1; J: TRBJ2-5
CDR3: ASSTMTGAAAF; V: TRBV19; J: TRBJ1-1
CDR3: ASRPIQGNSPLH; V: TRBV7-2; J: TRBJ1-6
CDR3: ASREDDRETQY; V: TRBV7-9; J: TRBJ2-5
CDR3: ASSQDEESPLH; V: TRBV4-1; J: TRBJ1-6
CDR3: SVEVSQWPGREY; V: TRBV29-1; J: TRBJ2-7
CDR3: ASSATGTGHTDTQY; V: TRBV18; J: TRBJ2-3
CDR3: AISDGNQPQH; V: TRBV10-3; J: TRBJ1-5
CDR3: SVQAGTEQPQH; V: TRBV29-1; J: TRBJ1-5
CDR3: ATSRERTGQETQY; V: TRBV15; J: TRBJ2-5
CDR3: ASSEHVANEQF; V: TRBV2; J: TRBJ2-1
CDR3: ASKPISGGRAADTQY; V: TRBV28; J: TRBJ2-3
CDR3: ASRQETEAF; V: TRBV6-6; J: TRBJ1-1
CDR3: ASSTLTGGFVGAKTQY; V: TRBV11-2; J: TRBJ2-5
CDR3: ASRRGTDTQY; V: TRBV30; J: TRBJ2-3
CDR3: ASSSRRTGTNEKLF; V: TRBV11-2; J: TRBJ1-4
CDR3: ASSFGPGQGMNTEAF; V: TRBV11-2; J: TRBJ1-1